These 20 T cell receptor beta chains originate from one sample sequenced in a study of neurological immune-mediated disorders. TCRdb re-called the 5' RACE reads through MiXCR, storing one row per CDR3 protein. The sample lists some 65,000 distinct CDR3 sequences, roughly 4% occurring once. What was sequenced was PBMCs. Receptors originate from a middle-aged man with multiple sclerosis.

This clonotype was counted ten times or more. The V gene is TRBV24-1, the J gene TRBJ1-3; D not certain. From germline, CDR1 is KGHDR and CDR2 SFDVKD. This CDR3 comprises 16 residues. Deletions cut 3 bases from V and 0 bases from J, with 11 bases between. The CDR3 nucleotides read TGTGCCACCAGTGATCCCTCCCCAGGCTCTGGAAACACCATATATTTT. Translating gives CATSDPSPGSGNTIYF.

At least ten counts were recorded for this clonotype. The V call is TRBV4-1, the J call TRBJ2-7; 8 bases fit TRBD1. J lost 3 bases, V lost 2 bases, and 6 bases had no gene match. Germline V gives CDR1 MGHRA, CDR2 YSYEKL. The CDR3 length is 15 residues. The CDR3 nucleotides are TGCGCCAGCAGCCAAAACGACAGGGGTTTCTACGAGCAGTACGTC. It encodes CASSQNDRGFYEQYV.

The V and J genes are TRBV5-1 and TRBJ1-1, with TRBD1 matching 8 bases. CDR3 length equals 15 residues. Unmatched junction bases numbered 2, after V lost 0 bases and J lost 1 base. From germline, CDR1 is SGHRS and CDR2 YFSETQ. CDR3 protein: CASSLVQGANTEAFF. CDR3 sequence (DNA): TGCGCCAGCAGCTTGGTCCAGGGGGCGAACACTGAAGCTTTCTTT.

The sample holds many counts of this clonotype. The chain is built from TRBV20-1 and TRBJ1-1, with D maybe TRBD1 (6 bases). The germline gives CDR1 DFQATT, CDR2 SNEGSKA (reference sequence). Trimming took off 4 bases at V and 1 base at J, with 13 bases between the two ends. The CDR3 consists of 14 residues. CDR3 nucleotides: TGCAGTGCTAAAGCAGGGGCCGGGAACACTGAAGCTTTCTTT. Amino acids: CSAKAGAGNTEAFF.

This clonotype was seen at least ten times. The V gene is TRBV6-6, the J gene TRBJ2-5; D possibly corresponds to TRBD1 (5 bases). V was pared by 5 bases and J by 1 base, with 17 bases between. The CDR3 totals 16 residues. Germline V gene data show CDR1 as MNHNY and CDR2 as SVGAGI (reference sequence). CDR3 coding DNA: TGTGCCAGCAGTACGCCCCGACCAGGGTCCCAAGAGACCCAGTACTTC. Protein product: CASSTPRPGSQETQYF.

This clonotype showed up many times. The chain couples TRBV11-2 to TRBJ2-5; D gene uncertain. Germline V lookup: CDR1 SGHAT, CDR2 FQNNGV. CDR3 size: 14 residues. V was cut by 2 bases and J by 1 base, with 8 bases left in between. CDR3: CASSLRPGQETQYF. The CDR3 DNA is TGTGCCAGCAGCTTACGTCCCGGCCAAGAGACCCAGTACTTC.

At least ten counts were recorded for this clonotype. V usage is TRBV2 and J usage is TRBJ1-4; TRBD1 is a possible D gene (6 bases). Between the trimmed V and J ends, which lost 7 bases and 5 bases, there was a span of 11 bases. Per the germline V gene, CDR1 is SNHLY and CDR2 is FYNNEI. The CDR3 contains 13 residues. Written as DNA, the CDR3 is TGTGCCAGCACAAGGGGGGAAAATGAAAAACTGTTTTTT. Translated: CASTRGENEKLFF.

Only a few counts were recorded for this clonotype. The CDR3 carries no conserved terminal phenylalanine or tryptophan, so it likely arises from a read error. V gene TRBV6-6 combines with J gene TRBJ2-4; 9 nucleotides match TRBD1. V was pared by 6 bases and J by 0 bases, with 6 bases of the junction left unmatched. The germline V gene encodes CDR1 MNHNY and CDR2 SVGAGI (reference sequence). The CDR3 contains 16 residues. This chain's CDR3 is CASSPTGGIAKNIQYN. CDR3 in DNA: TGTGCCAGCAGCCCGACAGGGGGGATAGCCAAAAACATTCAGTACAAC.

The sample holds many counts of this clonotype. This rearrangement joins TRBV12-3 or TRBV12-4 to TRBJ2-2, with 13 positions matching TRBD2. CDR3 length: 15 residues. V lost 8 bases to trimming and J lost 5 bases; unmatched junction nucleotides: 5. The chain's CDR3 is CASATSGGATGELFF. The CDR3 DNA sequence: TGTGCCAGCGCAACTAGCGGGGGGGCGACCGGGGAGCTGTTTTTT.

This clonotype was observed a handful of times. Just one base apart from a much larger clone, this may be a read error. This chain joins TRBV5-6 and TRBJ1-1; D is ambiguous. Germline CDR1 reads SGHDT; CDR2 reads YYEEEE. The CDR3 length is 11 residues. The CDR3 DNA follows: TGTGCCAGCAGATTGGCCACTGAAGCTTTCTTT. Translating it yields CASRLATEAFF.

Ten or more counts support this clonotype. The chain has TRBV20-1 and TRBJ2-7; the D gene is possibly TRBD2 (7 bases). V lost 0 bases and J lost 0, with 15 bases in between. Per germline, CDR1 DFQATT and CDR2 SNEGSKA (reference sequence). The CDR3 loop spans 16 amino acids. The CDR3 DNA sequence: TGCAGTGCTAGAGATCTTGACGGGGGGCGCTCCTACGAGCAGTACTTC. It translates to CSARDLDGGRSYEQYF.

This clonotype was counted ten times or more. The chain carries TRBV5-1 and TRBJ2-5; 10 bases align to TRBD2. J gave up 5 bases and V 2 bases, and 9 bases lay outside the gene matches. CDR3 length equals 16 residues. CDR1 and CDR2 (germline): SGHRS, YFSETQ. CDR3 protein: CASSFTSGERYETQYF. The DNA for the CDR3 is TGCGCCAGCAGCTTCACTAGCGGGGAGCGGTATGAGACCCAGTACTTC.

This rearrangement joins TRBV7-2 to TRBJ2-6; D gene uncertain. V was pared by 7 bases and J by 1 base, with 20 bases between. The CDR3 sequence is 18 residues long. The germline V gene has CDR1 SGHTA and CDR2 FQGNSA. DNA for the CDR3: TGTGCCAGCACCGAGTATCTTTCCCATATATCTGGGGCCAACGTCCTGACTTTC. Protein sequence: CASTEYLSHISGANVLTF.

The sample holds many counts of this clonotype. V and J are TRBV4-1 and TRBJ2-7, with 8 bases aligning to TRBD2. The V and J ends lost 0 bases and 7 bases, in that order; junction bases with no gene match: 8. This CDR3 region has 15 residues. Germline CDR1 MGHRA, CDR2 YSYEKL. CDR3 in DNA: TGCGCCAGCAGCCAAGATCGGGGGGGTGCGGGTGAGCAGTACTTC. This sequence encodes CASSQDRGGAGEQYF.

This clonotype showed up many times. The V gene is TRBV28, the J gene TRBJ2-5; D is undetermined. Germline assignment: CDR1 MDHEN and CDR2 SYDVKM. The CDR3 spans 14 residues. Trimming stripped 3 bases from V and 0 bases from J, with 8 bases between. The CDR3 is CASSLFGYQETQYF. In nucleotides, the CDR3 is TGTGCCAGCAGTTTGTTTGGGTACCAAGAGACCCAGTACTTC.

This clonotype was seen many times. V gene TRBV25-1 combines with J gene TRBJ2-7; TRBD2 might be the D (6 bases). Per the germline V gene, CDR1 is MGHDK and CDR2 is SYGVNS. V was clipped by 2 bases and J by 3 bases, with 17 bases between them. This CDR3 is built from 16 residues. The CDR3 region has the DNA TGTGCCAGCAGTGAAGGGAGGACTCACGATTTCTACGAGCAGTACGTC. Translating it yields CASSEGRTHDFYEQYV.

This clonotype was picked up many times. The chain has TRBV27 and TRBJ2-1; a weak D match, TRBD1 (5 bases). This CDR3 is 15 amino acids long. Trimming stripped 5 bases from V and 7 bases from J, with 18 bases between. Germline V gives CDR1 MNHEY, CDR2 SMNVEV (reference sequence). The CDR3 DNA reads as TGTGCCAGCAGTCTGGGTTTTATAGGACAAAATGAGCAGTTCTTC. The encoded protein is CASSLGFIGQNEQFF.

The table lists this clonotype with many counts. The rearrangement joins TRBV9 to TRBJ2-7; no reliable D call. The CDR3 contains 14 residues. V dropped 4 bases and J dropped 0 bases, with 11 bases sitting between them. Germline values: CDR1 SGDLS, CDR2 YYNGEE. Here the CDR3 DNA reads TGTGCCAGCAGCCCCACGGAACCCTCCTACGAGCAGTACTTC. Translated, it gives CASSPTEPSYEQYF.

This clonotype was recorded at least ten times. The CDR3 DNA reads TGTGCCATCAGTGAGTCAGAGGTCTTAGATACGCAGTATTTT. Protein: CAISESEVLDTQYF. The V gene is TRBV10-3, the J gene TRBJ2-3; D is ambiguous. The germline V and J ends were trimmed by 0 bases and 5 bases, with 9 bases remaining between them. This CDR3 contains 14 residues. The germline V gene encodes CDR1 ENHRY and CDR2 SYGVKD.

Comment on this clonotype: Given a much more abundant clone one base away, this may be a read error. The V gene is TRBV10-3, the J gene TRBJ1-2, with D unclear. V shed 4 bases and J shed 6 bases, with 9 bases lying between them. This CDR3 contains 12 residues. The germline V gene has CDR1 ENHRY and CDR2 SYGVKD. This CDR3 is CAISVKDHGYTF. The CDR3 nucleotides read TGTGCCATCAGTGTAAAGGACCATGGCTACACCTTC.